The 8 T cell receptor beta chains in this list originate from one sample, sequenced in a study of blood T cell repertoires in COVID-19. The method was immunoSEQ multiplex PCR; TCRdb's version includes in-frame clones alone and lacks a portion of them. The repertoire holds 250,000 to 350,000 clones, around four fifths seen once, with roughly 1.1% in the top ten. Sequencing was done on a sample of peripheral blood. Receptors originate from a woman aged 45-60 years with acute or convalescent COVID-19.

The chain joins TRBV5-1 to TRBJ2-3, with 12 nucleotides matching TRBD2. The V and J ends lost 5 bases and 4 bases, in that order; junction bases with no gene match: 8. The CDR3 has 16 amino acids. From germline, CDR1 is SGHRS and CDR2 YFSETQ. Here the CDR3 DNA reads TGCGCCAGCAGTCCCTCTAGCGGGGGGGCTTCAGATACGCAGTATTTT. Amino acid sequence: CASSPSSGGASDTQYF.

The gene calls are TRBV7-2 and TRBJ1-2; tentatively, D is TRBD1 (5 bases). Germline CDR1 and CDR2: SGHTA and FQGNSA. Trimming shortened V by 3 bases and J by 9 bases, and 8 bases separated the two germline ends. This CDR3 contains 11 residues. CDR3 DNA sequence: TGTGCCAGCAGCTTCGACAGAAGCTACACCTTC. Encoded protein: CASSFDRSYTF.

This chain uses TRBV27 with TRBJ1-5; no clear D gene. Trimming took 3 bases from V and 0 from J, leaving 6 bases between them. This CDR3 has 14 amino acids. Germline-derived CDR1 and CDR2 are MNHEY and SMNVEV (reference sequence). CDR3 sequence reads: CASSLGSSNQPQHF. DNA for the CDR3: TGTGCCAGCAGTTTGGGCAGTAGCAATCAGCCCCAGCATTTT.

The rearrangement joins TRBV5-5 to TRBJ2-7; the match to TRBD2 covers 11 bases. CDR1 and CDR2 from the germline V gene are SGHKS and YYEKEE (reference sequence). V dropped 4 bases and J dropped 1; count of bases not matched to a gene: 4. The CDR3 runs to 15 residues. CDR3 coding DNA: TGTGCCAGCAGCCTGAGACTAGCGGGGTCCTACGAGCAGTACGTC. Its protein product is CASSLRLAGSYEQYV.

The chain uses TRBV24-1 and TRBJ2-7, with D perhaps TRBD2 (7 bases). This CDR3 comprises 14 residues. V was shortened by 4 bases and J by 6 bases, with 15 bases between the two germline ends. Looked up from germline, CDR1 is KGHDR and CDR2 is SFDVKD. The CDR3 DNA is TGTGCCACCAGTGACCCGAGGGGGGGCTCCGAGCAGTACTTC. Translation gives CATSDPRGGSEQYF.

J is TRBJ2-6 and V is TRBV29-1, with 7 bases that match TRBD1. Germline values: CDR1 SQVTM, CDR2 ANQGSEA. Trimming cost V 3 bases and J 2 bases; bases outside gene matches: 4. The CDR3 is 15 amino acids. The CDR3 sequence: CSVELQGTGANVLTF. The CDR3 DNA reads TGCAGCGTTGAGCTACAGGGGACTGGGGCCAACGTCCTGACTTTC.

Comments on this clone: The germline gene is not matched at one end of the junction; a read error may be the cause. The J gene is TRBJ1-2, the V gene TRBV7-2; 7 nucleotides match TRBD1. This CDR3 has 12 residues. Germline assignment: CDR1 SGHTA and CDR2 FQGNSA. DNA for the CDR3: TGTGCCAGCAGCTTAAACAGGGGCCCCTCATCCTTC. Protein sequence: CASSLNRGPSSF.

CDR3 DNA: TGTGCCAGCAGCTTAAAGGGGGTCGGGTCCGGGGAGCTGTTTTTT. Translation: CASSLKGVGSGELFF. The chain joins TRBV5-4 to TRBJ2-2, with a weak D call TRBD1 (6 bases). The CDR3 runs 15 residues. Germline V gene lookup returns CDR1 SGHNT and CDR2 YYREEE (reference sequence). Trimming shortened V by 2 bases and J by 6 bases, and 14 bases separated the two germline ends. The entire variable domain, with the rest obtained from reference TRBV5-4 and TRBJ2-2, is as follows: ETGVTQSPTHLIKTRGQQVTLRCSSQSGHNTVSWYQQALGQGPQFIFQYYREEENGRGNFPPRFSGLQFPNYSSELNVNALELDDSALYLCASSLKGVGSGELFFGEGSRLTVL.